The count of the clone carrying this T cell receptor (beta chain) is one. Its cognate antigen is unknown. The data were obtained in a study of T-cell reconstitution after alpha-beta-depleted transplantation in children. This CDR3 contains 13 residues. Between the trimmed V and J ends, which lost 7 bases and 5 bases, there was a span of 12 bases. The germline gives CDR1 MDHEN, CDR2 SYDVKM. The TCRbeta library was prepared with unique molecular identifiers. MiXCR, applied by TCRdb to the PCR reads, yields one record per CDR3 protein. The sample carries hundreds of thousands of distinct CDR3 sequences, under 30% recorded once. Whole-study results and caveats: Day-60 TCRbeta diversity that was high in some patients was derived from surviving recipient T cells and thymic progenitors. The authors attributed T-cell counts and diversity one year after transplant mostly to newly produced T cells. Alpha-beta T cells about two months after transplant reportedly derived from several hundred expanded graft clones.

The sequencing used PBMCs, collected before TCRalphabeta/CD19-depleted stem cell transplant. This clonotype was obtained from a girl aged 2-9 years with Fanconi anemia, due to receive a stem cell transplant. This sequence joins TRBV28 and TRBJ2-1; D not certain. The DNA for the CDR3 is TGTGCCAGCACCACTAATTACGACAATGAGCAGTTCTTC. Its protein product is CASTTNYDNEQFF.